This T cell receptor beta chain was identified during a study of blood T cell repertoires in COVID-19. Study context: Some COVID-19 samples were acute and others convalescent; all came from the United States, Italy and Spain.

Germline CDR1 reads SGDLS; CDR2 reads YYNGEE. Between the trimmed V and J ends, which lost 3 bases and 0 bases, there was a span of 15 bases. The CDR3 sequence is 16 residues long. Sequencing used immunoSEQ multiplex PCR; TCRdb keeps in-frame clones, though not all of them. The repertoire holds around 250,000 clones, with 70% to 90% as singletons. Enrollees, roughly 18 to 89 years old, lived in fewer than 25 US areas. The material sequenced was PBMCs or T cells enriched from blood (not recorded which). The clonotype was recovered from a woman in her forties with acute COVID-19. The chain recombines TRBV9 with TRBJ1-2, with D uncertain. In DNA, the CDR3 is TGTGCCAGCAGCGGCACGAGCGGTAGAGCTAACTATGGCTACACCTTC. Its translation: CASSGTSGRANYGYTF.